The next 21 T cell receptor beta chains were all read from a single sample in a study of blood T cell repertoires in COVID-19. This table comes from immunoSEQ multiplex PCR, and its TCRdb copy is limited to in-frame clones, with some not included. The sample holds some 360,000 clones, roughly 90% seen once. The sequencing input was peripheral blood. The receptors shown here come from a woman between 55 and 75 years old with COVID-19, enrolled during active disease.

The V call is TRBV5-8, the J call TRBJ2-1; 9 nucleotides align to TRBD2. The CDR3 is 14 amino acids. Trimming removed 3 bases from V and 9 bases from J; junction bases left unmatched: 7. The germline CDR1 and CDR2 sequences are SGHTS and YDEGEE. The CDR3 sequence: CASSSPGTSSEQFF. As DNA, the CDR3 is TGTGCCAGCAGCTCTCCGGGGACTAGCAGTGAGCAGTTCTTC.

The chain is built from TRBV28 and TRBJ1-5; 7 bases match TRBD1. This CDR3 spans 12 amino acids. The V gene's germline CDR1 is MDHEN and CDR2 SYDVKM. The V and J ends lost 10 bases and 8 bases, in that order; junction bases with no gene match: 8. The CDR3 DNA reads as TGTGCCACCAGGGGGGGTGTCGAGCCCCAGCATTTT. Translating gives CATRGGVEPQHF.

The chain's CDR3 is CASSAQGGGSYEQYF. The CDR3 DNA sequence: TGTGCCAGCAGCGCCCAGGGAGGAGGATCCTACGAGCAGTACTTC. This rearrangement joins TRBV9 to TRBJ2-7, with a weak D call TRBD2 (6 bases). Germline V gene lookup returns CDR1 SGDLS and CDR2 YYNGEE. V was clipped by 3 bases and J by 1 base, with 14 bases between them. The CDR3 contains 15 residues. Full variable domain (rest looked up from reference TRBV9 and TRBJ2-7): DSGVTQTPKHLITATGQRVTLRCSPRSGDLSVYWYQQSLDQGLQFLIQYYNGEERAKGNILERFSAQQFPDLHSELNLSSLELGDSALYFCASSAQGGGSYEQYFGPGTRLTVT.

This clone occurred a few times. J is TRBJ2-3 and V is TRBV7-6, with 9 nucleotides matching TRBD2. J gave up 4 bases and V 1 base, and 3 bases lay outside the gene matches. Per germline, CDR1 SGHVS and CDR2 FNYEAQ. This CDR3 is built from 15 residues. CDR3 bases: TGTGCCAGCAGCTTAGGACTAGCGGCAGCAGATACGCAGTATTTT. It yields the protein CASSLGLAAADTQYF.

This chain uses TRBV12-3 or TRBV12-4 with TRBJ2-1; weak D call: TRBD2 (6 bases). V lost 6 bases to trimming and J lost 10 bases, with 13 bases between them. CDR3 length equals 12 residues. CDR3 sequence reads: CASRPEGNEQFF. The CDR3 DNA sequence: TGTGCCAGCAGGCCGGAGGGAAACGAGCAGTTCTTC.

The V call is TRBV3-1 (or the pseudogene TRBV3-2), the J call TRBJ1-4; weak D call: TRBD1 (6 bases). Germline loops: CDR1 LGHDT, CDR2 YNNKEL (reference sequence). The CDR3 is 15 amino acids. The V and J ends lost 0 bases and 4 bases respectively, with 9 bases between them. The CDR3 DNA reads as TGTGCCAGCAGCCAAGACACAGGGATTAATGAAAAACTGTTTTTT. Protein product: CASSQDTGINEKLFF.

This rearrangement joins TRBV5-8 to TRBJ1-2; D remains unclear. This CDR3 has 14 residues. The V gene's germline CDR1 is SGHTS and CDR2 YDEGEE. V gave up 1 base and J gave up 3 bases, with 10 bases separating them. The CDR3 loop is CASSLYGNDYGYTF. The CDR3 bases are TGTGCCAGCAGCTTGTACGGTAATGACTATGGCTACACCTTC.

The chain couples TRBV5-1 to TRBJ1-5; 9 positions match TRBD1. J lost 3 bases, V lost 2 bases, and 6 bases had no gene match. The CDR3 length is 16 residues. Germline V CDR1 and CDR2: SGHRS, YFSETQ. The CDR3 nucleotides read TGCGCCAGCAGCTTAACAGGGGGCGCCCCCAATCAGCCCCAGCATTTT. This sequence encodes CASSLTGGAPNQPQHF. Full variable domain (remainder filled in from reference TRBV5-1 and TRBJ1-5): KAGVTQTPRYLIKTRGQQVTLSCSPISGHRSVSWYQQTPGQGLQFLFEYFSETQRNKGNFPGRFSGRQFSNSRSEMNVSTLELGDSALYLCASSLTGGAPNQPQHFGDGTRLSIL.

The J gene is TRBJ1-3, the V gene TRBV6-1; D gene unclear. V gave up 2 bases and J gave up 1 base, with 9 bases separating them. The germline V gene has CDR1 MNHNS and CDR2 SASEGT. The CDR3 has 15 amino acids. The CDR3 loop is CASSESGLSGNTIYF. The CDR3 DNA follows: TGTGCCAGCAGTGAATCGGGTCTATCTGGAAACACCATATATTTT.

The CDR3 DNA reads as TGTGCCAGCAGCGTAGGGGGGGGCACAGACTATGGCTACACCTTC. It yields the protein CASSVGGGTDYGYTF. This chain links TRBV9 with TRBJ1-2; TRBD1 is a possible D gene (6 bases). The V gene's germline CDR1 is SGDLS and CDR2 YYNGEE. This CDR3 spans 15 amino acids. The ends were cut back, 0 bases at V and 3 bases at J, with 12 bases in the middle.

V usage is TRBV7-6 and J usage is TRBJ1-1, with D hard to call. Germline V gene lookup returns CDR1 SGHVS and CDR2 FNYEAQ. This CDR3 is 15 amino acids long. The V gene lost 5 bases and the J gene lost 0 bases, with 13 bases spanning the gap. CDR3 loop: CASSREAVLNTEAFF. The DNA of the CDR3 is TGTGCCAGCAGCCGAGAGGCCGTTTTGAACACTGAAGCTTTCTTT.

This chain joins TRBV6-4 and TRBJ1-2; weak D call: TRBD1 (6 bases). Trimming pared 7 bases from V and 3 bases from J, leaving 18 bases between. This CDR3 spans 15 amino acids. Germline loops: CDR1 MRHNA, CDR2 SNTAGT. DNA for the CDR3: TGTGCCAGCAAGCCACAGGGAAAGGGCGACTATGGCTACACCTTC. This sequence encodes CASKPQGKGDYGYTF.

The chain uses TRBV6-5 and TRBJ2-3; 8 nucleotides align to TRBD2. Germline loops: CDR1 MNHEY, CDR2 SVGAGI. The CDR3 loop spans 15 amino acids. Trimming took 6 bases from V and 3 from J; bases not matched to a gene: 8. The CDR3 DNA reads as TGTGCCAGCAGAATTGCGGGGGGTTGGACAGATACGCAGTATTTT. Protein product: CASRIAGGWTDTQYF.

This chain connects TRBV6-5 to TRBJ1-2; possible D gene TRBD1, 5 bases. V shed 4 bases and J shed 2 bases, with 14 bases lying between them. This CDR3 spans 15 amino acids. Germline CDR1 and CDR2: MNHEY and SVGAGI. The CDR3 loop reads CASSLGGGTNYGYTF. CDR3 DNA sequence: TGTGCCAGCAGTTTGGGGGGGGGTACAAACTATGGCTACACCTTC.

This rearrangement joins TRBV27 to TRBJ1-6, with a weak D call TRBD1 (6 bases). Trimming cost V 3 bases and J 2 bases, with 14 bases left between them. The germline V gene has CDR1 MNHEY and CDR2 SMNVEV (reference sequence). The CDR3 sequence is 17 residues long. Here the CDR3 reads CASSFLPRGTYNSPLHF. In DNA, the CDR3 is TGTGCCAGCAGTTTTTTGCCCAGGGGTACCTATAATTCACCCCTCCACTTT.

This clone was seen a handful of times. V and J are TRBV7-8 and TRBJ2-2, with 9 bases identical to TRBD2. Germline assignment: CDR1 SGHVS and CDR2 FQNEAQ. Losses at the gene ends were 5 bases for V and 3 bases for J; bases not matched to a gene: 13. The CDR3 covers 18 residues. The CDR3 nucleotides are TGTGCCAGCAGCCCCCAGGTAGGGCTAGCGGGGTACACCGGGGAGCTGTTTTTT. Its translation is CASSPQVGLAGYTGELFF.

This chain uses TRBV27 with TRBJ1-5; maybe TRBD1 (5 bases). V lost 3 bases and J 2 bases, leaving 11 bases between the germline ends. CDR3 size: 15 residues. CDR1 and CDR2 (germline): MNHEY, SMNVEV (reference sequence). The CDR3 sequence: CASSFQGSGNQPQHF. CDR3 sequence (DNA): TGTGCCAGCAGTTTCCAGGGTTCGGGCAATCAGCCCCAGCATTTT.

The gene calls are TRBV29-1 and TRBJ1-5; TRBD1 matches at 9 bases. V lost 5 bases to trimming and J lost 2 bases; unmatched junction nucleotides: 7. Germline V gene data show CDR1 as SQVTM and CDR2 as ANQGSEA. The CDR3 consists of 15 residues. This CDR3 is CSVQQGAPGNQPQHF. CDR3 in DNA: TGCAGCGTTCAACAGGGGGCCCCCGGCAATCAGCCCCAGCATTTT. Together with reference TRBV29-1 and TRBJ1-5, the CDR3 gives the full variable domain: SAVISQKPSRDICQRGTSLTIQCQVDSQVTMMFWYRQQPGQSLTLIATANQGSEATYESGFVIDKFPISRPNLTFSTLTVSNMSPEDSSIYLCSVQQGAPGNQPQHFGDGTRLSIL.

The gene calls are TRBV3-1 (or the pseudogene TRBV3-2) and TRBJ1-2; TRBD1 matches at 8 bases. The CDR3 sequence is 16 residues long. With V trimmed by 3 bases and J by 4 bases, 10 bases remained unmatched. Looked up from germline, CDR1 is LGHDT and CDR2 is YNNKEL (reference sequence). The CDR3, as DNA: TGTGCCAGCAGCCACTATGGTGGACAGGGTGCCTATGGCTACACCTTC. Its protein is CASSHYGGQGAYGYTF.

This clone occurred once. The CDR3 reads CASSQYSGVYNEQFF. The CDR3 DNA follows: TGTGCCAGCAGCCAGTATAGCGGGGTCTACAATGAGCAGTTCTTC. The chain combines TRBV14 with TRBJ2-1; 8 bases map to TRBD2. The germline gives CDR1 SGHDN, CDR2 FVKESK. This CDR3 region has 15 residues. V was pared by 3 bases and J by 3 bases, with 4 bases of the junction left unmatched.

The chain is built from TRBV5-6 and TRBJ2-2, with 8 bases aligning to TRBD1. J was trimmed by 7 bases and V by 0 bases; bases with no gene match: 5. This CDR3 spans 15 amino acids. In germline, CDR1 is SGHDT, CDR2 YYEEEE. The CDR3 sequence is CASSLGQGAIGELFF. CDR3 coding DNA: TGTGCCAGCAGCTTGGGGCAGGGGGCAATCGGGGAGCTGTTTTTT.